This TCR beta chain came from a study of cytomegalovirus exposure and HLA in healthy donors (TCRdb year 2017). Study-level background: An earlier analysis of under 600 of the donors reported 250 to 300 Gb of sequence data and some 120 million unique TCR beta sequences from 150 million to 200 million T cells. An earlier analysis of approximately 640 of the donors applied high-throughput TCR beta sequencing to assess whether each TCR beta V gene segment acted as functional or pseudogenic. Donor age, sex, ethnicity and CMV serostatus were compiled together with the repertoire data. In a later genetic analysis, genome-wide SNP genotypes for about three fifths of the 666 donors were used, and that subset was treated as a discovery cohort. The aim of the study was to test whether cataloging public T cell receptors could identify signatures of past pathogen exposure. A separate validation cohort of roughly 120 different subjects was used in addition to the 666-subject first cohort. Because of strong linkage in the cohort, four to six DR-DQ haplotypes were treated as single units for association and clustering. Every repertoire in the discovery cohort had been generated on one and the same sequencing platform. Class I and class II HLA loci were covered by the typing at four-digit resolution. Typing coverage differed by locus: A, B, C, DRB1 and DQB1 were typed in about 620-640 donors, DQA1 in roughly 500, DPA1 in around 600, and DPB1 in roughly 470. A later analysis re-examined previously published TCR beta repertoires from roughly 650 donors and added high-resolution HLA genotyping to investigate patterns of TCR occurrence. Across approximately 400 genotyped donors of the cohort, an average of about 240,000 unique TCR beta nucleotide sequences per donor were sequenced, and roughly 18% of those sequences were non-productive. Rather than drawing on any new phenotypic data, the later analysis identified candidate immune exposures from TCR beta sequences and the way those sequences occurred across donors. The T cell repertoires of 670 or so subjects were profiled by immunosequencing and related to cytomegalovirus serostatus. To predict cytomegalovirus infection status, the study combined high-throughput TCR immunosequencing, statistical association of individual TCRs with disease status, and machine learning. Of the approximately 400 genotyped donors, approximately 81% were placed in the genetic ancestry cluster associated with self-reported Caucasian donors. An early release covering around 630 HLA-typed donors comprised roughly 300 gigabases of sequencing data and 85 million or so unique TCR sequences. What the research found in general, with its limitations: According to a later genetic analysis, donors in an Asian-associated ancestry cluster had fewer N-insertions in productive TCRs than the approximately 700-donor mean. A few of the identified cytomegalovirus-associated TCR beta chains were confirmed in vitro to be specific for cytomegalovirus antigens. Specific HLA alleles were associated with some 15,000 TCR beta sequences at a false discovery rate of 0.05 in a later analysis. It was suggested by the authors that the approach could potentially be generalized to other disease states and immunological phenotypes. Several of the top co-occurrence clusters appeared to be linked to parvovirus B19, influenza, CMV and Epstein-Barr virus, according to a later analysis. A further reported finding was that TCR beta sequences accurately predicted the HLA-A and HLA-B alleles for most subjects in the first cohort. Linkage disequilibrium might explain the correlated functional status among segregating V segments, but an unknown experimental factor could not be ruled out. In a later analysis, the rate of TCR association differed among HLA loci, with DRB1 alleles having the most associated TCRs and HLA-C alleles having the fewest. CMV serostatus was the only immune exposure information available for the cohort. An earlier analysis of approximately 590 of the donors showed that most TCR beta V segments appeared in productive rearrangements either about 87% or about 30% of the time, which broadly matched IMGT annotations. The earlier analysis of almost 600 of the donors excluded approximately 15 rarely observed V segments, including chromosome 9 orphons, because counts were too low. Assigning TCR associations to individual alleles was difficult when HLA alleles, especially DR and DQ, strongly co-occurred. An association between a missense DCLRE1C variant and V-gene and J-gene trimming of TCR beta chains was found in a later genetic analysis and replicated in an independent cohort. A cluster of highly shared sequence variants was judged likely to represent a technical artifact of the sequencing pipeline. The study listed approximately 150 TCR beta chains as associated with cytomegalovirus. Because the 87-base-pair reads could not distinguish some IMGT-functional V segments, including TRBV6-2 and TRBV6-3, those segments were excluded. The cohort was sequenced for TCR beta chains only, and without alpha or paired-chain data the features that could be detected were limited. In a later analysis, HLA-associated TCR beta chains showed more clonal expansion and lower generation probabilities than non-associated chains that were equally common. Roughly uniform sequencing depth across donors was assumed in presence/absence analyses, although this assumption may not hold. Because some donors lacked HLA typing at each locus, the association tests relied only on the typed subset. In both the original and validation cohorts, the classifier was reported to diagnose cytomegalovirus status with high specificity and sensitivity. Across donors, most TCR sequences were observed very rarely, whereas some public TCRs were present in many individuals. According to a later analysis, most CMV-associated TCR beta chains appeared to be HLA-restricted, and the HLA associations seemed to be driven largely by CMV exposure.

On this clone itself: It lacks a known antigen.

Libraries were constructed by the immunoSEQ multiplex PCR assay. For the multiplex PCR, a mixture combining 60 forward primers for TCR Vbeta segments and 13 reverse primers for TCR Jbeta segments was used. The CDR3 region of rearranged TCR beta genes was amplified from genomic DNA by a multiplex PCR assay. The amplified TCR beta libraries were sequenced on the Illumina HiSeq System as 87-base-pair reads. In the source study's methods: A later analysis counted approximately 84 million unique TCR beta chains across the 640 or so repertoires, and some 11 million of these chains were shared by at least two donors. Raw reads were error-corrected and collapsed into unique sequences by a nearest-neighbor algorithm in which closely related sequences were merged to remove PCR and sequencing errors. V, D and J gene segments were assigned by aligning CDR3 sequences to IMGT reference sequences. For a sequence to be retained, a match of at least six nucleotides was required to both a V gene segment and a J gene segment. A rearrangement was called productive if the CDR3 had no stop codons and remained in frame with V and J, and every other rearrangement was called non-productive. CDR3 was defined according to IMGT convention as the region running from the second conserved V-encoded cysteine to the conserved J-encoded phenylalanine. The earlier analysis of a few hundred of the donors excluded sequences that lacked an unambiguous match to a single V gene segment. An earlier analysis of 587 of the donors called V segments functional above 56.7% productive rearrangements and segregating when the between-donor standard deviation exceeded 5%. A statistical classification framework was built to diagnose cytomegalovirus status from the catalog of TCR beta chain sequences. V and J gene assignment, in a later analysis, came from comparing TCR nucleotide sequences with IMGT/GENE-DB human TR gene sequences. Using the TCRdist pipeline, a later analysis assigned CDR3 sequences along with most-parsimonious VDJ recombination scenarios. A later analysis defined each TCR beta chain by its CDR3 amino acid sequence plus V-gene family, and excluded reads lacking a unique V-gene family. To address suspected cross-contamination and a sequencing artifact, a later analysis removed roughly 640 highly shared, low-generation-probability nucleotide sequences. For each public chain, a later analysis derived a clonal expansion index from normalized ranks of inferred template counts within each repertoire. In a later analysis, generation probabilities were computed using a VDJ recombination model fitted to out-of-frame rearrangements, and the results were checked against IGoR. In a later analysis, TCR-TCR, TCR-HLA and TCR-CMV co-occurrence was scored with hypergeometric tests, and a repertoire-size bias correction was applied to TCR pairs. To estimate false discovery rates, a later analysis permuted the HLA or CMV assignments 20 times. In a later analysis, co-occurring TCRs were grouped with DBSCAN, and TCRdist sequence similarity was added when clustering was performed within HLA-allele-positive subsets. Co-occurrence clustering excluded repertoires with fewer than 30,000 or more than 120,000 public chains, plus five with anomalous nucleotide sharing. TCRdb stores this immuneACCESS table with in-frame sequences only. Part of the clones is absent; in the studies checked, under half of the shortfall reflects unresolved V genes, and no reason is known for the rest. V and J calls and clone size are given by that table; D and trimming were obtained from the DNA. The sample's records list tens of thousands of clones. Approximately 3.9% of the sample lies in the top ten.

The cohort consisted of 600 or so healthy bone marrow donors. All cohort members were sampled while nominally healthy, although unrecorded immune exposures were likely present. The donor tested CMV seropositive, placing the donor among the 250 to 350 seropositive members of the cohort. A peripheral blood sample was collected from each donor, and TCR beta sequencing was performed on peripheral blood mononuclear cells. Genomic DNA was extracted from the blood cell samples with the Qiagen DNeasy Blood Extraction Kit. Per the germline V gene, MNHEY is the CDR1 and SVGAGI is the CDR2. The CDR3 contains 15 residues, cysteine and phenylalanine counted. Only CDR3 DNA remains: 45 bases, in frame from the first base. The junction shows trimming of 6 bases on V and 4 bases on J, plus 15 bases between the germline ends.

The sequenced material came from PBMCs. Rearrangement joined TRBV6-5 to TRBJ1-4, and TRBD1 may be the D gene, going by 5 matching bases. The sequence was collected from a female donor in good health and CMV-seropositive. At the DNA level, the sequence is TGTGCCAGCAGGCGGGGGGGAGGCCTTAATGAAAAACTGTTTTTT. It encodes CASRRGGGLNEKLFF.